Listed below are T cell receptor beta chains from one sample, sequenced in a study of OX40 agonist ivuxolimab in advanced cancers. TCRdb's table, derived via immunoSEQ multiplex PCR, lists solely in-frame clones and lacks some. The top ten clones hold approximately 3.9% of a sample with tens of thousands of clones, about 89% of them seen once. This specimen was CD4+ or CD8+ T cells sorted from blood, taken in a trial of the OX40 agonist ivuxolimab. Receptors originate from an adult with an advanced solid tumor such as melanoma, head and neck, liver or kidney cancer. Both conserved end residues are part of each CDR3. A D gene is named only where the DNA matches it firmly. Expanded clones get a size class; other rows say once, few or many, or leave the size out.

TRBV27,TRBJ1-2,TRBD1,-,CASSGGQGGPIYYGYTF,TGTGCCAGCAGTGGGGGACAGGGGGGTCCTATTTACTATGGCTACACCTTC
TRBV27,TRBJ1-6,TRBD1,-,CASSGTGQGISPLHF,TGTGCCAGCAGTGGGACGGGACAGGGTATCTCACCCCTCCACTTT
TRBV5-1,TRBJ1-1,-,-,CASSLVGAVNTEAFF,TGCGCCAGCAGCTTGGTGGGCGCAGTGAACACTGAAGCTTTCTTT
TRBV9,TRBJ1-1,-,-,CASSVSRLNTEAFF,TGTGCCAGCAGCGTCTCCAGATTGAACACTGAAGCTTTCTTT
TRBV19,TRBJ1-1,-,few,CASSPGRDTEAFF,TGTGCCAGTAGTCCGGGTCGGGACACTGAAGCTTTCTTT
TRBV19,TRBJ2-5,TRBD2,-,CASSMAPLAGVSVETQYF,TGTGCCAGTAGTATGGCCCCCCTAGCGGGGGTAAGCGTGGAGACCCAGTACTTC
TRBV5-6,TRBJ2-2,TRBD1,-,CASSWEGQGWTGELFF,TGTGCCAGCAGTTGGGAAGGACAGGGCTGGACCGGGGAGCTGTTTTTT
TRBV13,TRBJ2-1,TRBD2,-,CASSSMTSGVVPYNEQFF,TGTGCCAGCAGCTCGATGACTAGCGGGGTGGTCCCTTACAATGAGCAGTTCTTC
TRBV7-9,TRBJ2-3,-,-,CASSPRDTNTDTQYF,TGTGCCAGCAGCCCTAGGGACACAAACACAGATACGCAGTATTTT
TRBV27,TRBJ2-1,TRBD2,-,CASATSAWSSYNEQFF,TGTGCCAGCGCGACTAGCGCATGGAGCTCCTACAATGAGCAGTTCTTC
TRBV9,TRBJ1-3,-,-,CASSVAWGSGNTIYF,TGTGCCAGCAGCGTAGCGTGGGGCTCTGGAAACACCATATATTTT
TRBV29-1,TRBJ1-2,TRBD1,-,CSVELPDRVYGYTF,TGCAGCGTTGAACTTCCTGACAGGGTCTATGGCTACACCTTC
TRBV13,TRBJ2-7,TRBD2,-,CASSFERGYEQHF,TGTGCCAGCAGCTTTGAGCGGGGCTACGAGCAGCACTTC
TRBV9,TRBJ1-6,TRBD1,-,CASSTTGGMAPLHF,TGTGCCAGCAGCACCACAGGGGGAATGGCGCCCCTCCACTTT
TRBV7-6,TRBJ2-1,TRBD2,-,CASSLALPRLAGDEQFF,TGTGCCAGCAGCTTAGCCCTACCCCGGCTAGCGGGAGATGAGCAGTTCTTC
TRBV7-7,TRBJ2-7,TRBD1,-,CASSYGTGISYEQYF,TGTGCTAGCAGCTACGGGACAGGTATCTCCTACGAGCAGTACTTC
TRBV7-9,TRBJ1-3,-,-,CASSLGDYFLYF,TGTGCCAGCAGCTTAGGGGACTATTTTTTGTATTTT
TRBV19,TRBJ1-4,-,-,CASSTGLVGVNEKLFF,TGTGCCAGTAGTACCGGACTGGTGGGAGTGAATGAAAAACTGTTTTTT
TRBV6-1,TRBJ2-6,-,-,CASSEFRGALFAGANVLTF,TGTGCCAGCAGTGAATTCAGGGGCGCTTTGTTTGCTGGGGCCAACGTCCTGACTTTC
TRBV5-4,TRBJ1-6,-,-,CASSLEGNSPLHF,TGTGCCAGCAGCTTGGAAGGAAATTCACCCCTCCACTTT
TRBV11-3,TRBJ2-1,-,-,CASSPSAGYNEQFF,TGTGCCAGCAGCCCGTCGGCAGGCTACAATGAGCAGTTCTTC
TRBV6-5,TRBJ2-2,TRBD2,once,CASSYSTSGRGGVFF,TGTGCCAGCAGTTACTCGACTAGCGGGAGAGGAGGGGTGTTTTTT
TRBV4-3,TRBJ2-3,TRBD2,-,CASSQDYASGNPDTQYF,TGCGCCAGCAGCCAAGATTATGCTAGCGGGAACCCAGATACGCAGTATTTT
TRBV7-8,TRBJ1-5,-,-,CASSPPPPGGNQPQHF,TGTGCCAGCAGCCCACCCCCCCCAGGGGGCAATCAGCCCCAGCATTTT
TRBV4-1,TRBJ1-5,-,-,CASSQGRTANQPQHF,TGCGCCAGCAGCCAAGGGCGGACAGCCAATCAGCCCCAGCATTTT
TRBV11-2,TRBJ1-5,-,-,CASSSGTAARNQPQHF,TGTGCCAGCAGCTCTGGGACGGCCGCTCGCAATCAGCCCCAGCATTTT
TRBV4-1,TRBJ2-3,TRBD2,-,CASSQEGLAATDTQYF,TGCGCCAGCAGCCAGGAAGGACTAGCGGCCACAGATACGCAGTATTTT
TRBV7-8,TRBJ2-1,TRBD2,once,CASSLRLAGGPSYNEQFF,TGTGCCAGCAGCTTAAGGCTAGCGGGAGGACCTTCCTACAATGAGCAGTTCTTC
TRBV9,TRBJ2-1,TRBD2,-,CASSVEGLVNEQFF,TGTGCCAGCAGCGTAGAAGGACTAGTCAATGAGCAGTTCTTC
TRBV4-1,TRBJ2-3,-,once,CASSHGPAASTDTQYF,TGCGCCAGCAGCCACGGACCAGCCGCTAGCACAGATACGCAGTATTTT
TRBV6-5,TRBJ1-2,-,-,CASSYSEGYGYTF,TGTGCCAGCAGTTACAGCGAAGGGTATGGCTACACCTTC
TRBV4-1,TRBJ2-3,TRBD2,-,CASSQGLAGPGTDTQYF,TGCGCCAGCAGCCAAGGACTAGCGGGCCCCGGCACAGATACGCAGTATTTT
TRBV6-5,TRBJ2-7,TRBD1,-,CASSYSTGQISYEQYF,TGTGCCAGCAGTTACTCGACGGGACAGATCTCCTACGAGCAGTACTTC
TRBV7-8,TRBJ2-2,-,-,CASSNYPDTLTGELFF,TGTGCCAGCAGTAATTACCCAGACACACTCACCGGGGAGCTGTTTTTT
TRBV28,TRBJ1-2,-,-,CASSFPGTTNYGYTF,TGTGCCAGCAGTTTCCCCGGGACGACAAACTATGGCTACACCTTC
TRBV7-9,TRBJ2-2,-,-,CATQVPGASVLGELFF,TGTGCCACCCAAGTACCCGGGGCGTCCGTCCTCGGGGAGCTGTTTTTT
TRBV11-2,TRBJ1-6,-,-,CASSFDSTYNSPLHF,TGTGCCAGCAGCTTCGACAGCACGTATAATTCACCCCTCCACTTT
TRBV10-3,TRBJ1-1,-,-,CAISGVKSNTEAFF,TGTGCCATCAGCGGGGTGAAGTCGAACACTGAAGCTTTCTTT
TRBV7-8,TRBJ2-3,-,-,CASSPMREIDTQYF,TGTGCCAGCAGTCCCATGAGGGAGATAGATACGCAGTATTTT
TRBV7-9,TRBJ1-2,-,-,CASSFTAPNYGYTF,TGTGCCAGCAGCTTCACCGCCCCTAACTATGGCTACACCTTC
TRBV5-5,TRBJ2-7,TRBD2,-,CVSSWGLAVTYEQYF,TGTGTCAGCAGCTGGGGACTAGCGGTTACCTACGAGCAGTACTTC
TRBV6-1,TRBJ2-7,-,-,CASSWVSSYEQYF,TGTGCCAGCAGTTGGGTGAGCTCCTACGAGCAGTACTTC
TRBV2,TRBJ1-5,TRBD1,-,CANRDRGPPVDQPQHF,TGTGCCAACCGGGACAGGGGGCCCCCCGTAGATCAGCCCCAGCATTTT
TRBV27,TRBJ2-1,-,-,CASSLSARRSYNEQFF,TGTGCCAGCAGTTTATCTGCACGCCGCTCCTACAATGAGCAGTTCTTC
TRBV2,TRBJ1-1,TRBD1,-,CASRTGSTEAFF,TGTGCCAGCAGGACAGGGTCAACTGAAGCTTTCTTT